This T cell receptor (beta chain) was retrieved from a study of cytomegalovirus exposure and HLA in healthy donors. Use of 60 Vbeta and 13 Jbeta primers characterized the PCR. Repertoires were generated with immunoSEQ multiplex PCR, while TCRdb's copy carries only in-frame clones and drops some. The repertoire holds 180,000 or so clones, with over 60% as singletons. The CDR3 extends over 14 amino acids. Germline V gene sequence: CDR1 GTSNPN, CDR2 SVGIG (reference sequence). Trimming cost V 6 bases and J 5 bases; bases outside gene matches: 7. This rearrangement joins TRBV30 to TRBJ1-6; the match to TRBD1 covers 7 bases. Sequencing was carried out using PBMCs. This clonotype originated in a man aged 18 to 29 in good health and CMV-seronegative. The CDR3 region has the DNA TGTGCCTGCCCCGGGACAGCCAATAATTCACCCCTCCACTTT. It codes for CACPGTANNSPLHF.